The text below deals with one T cell receptor (beta chain). The antigen remains unidentified. Method: immunoSEQ multiplex PCR; TCRdb's copy keeps in-frame clones and lacks some. Of just under 65,000 clones listed, 80% to 90% are singletons. This entry comes from a study of OX40 agonist ivuxolimab in advanced cancers. Study information: As their treatment, patients were administered ivuxolimab, an agonistic anti-OX40 (CD134) antibody. Males comprised roughly four fifths of the group, whose mean age was approximately 60 years (range 23 to 79). Broader study findings: At 0.1-3.0 mg/kg, partial responders had clonal expansion among the lowest observed.

The CDR3 has 17 residues. The ends were cut back, 4 bases at V and 0 bases at J, with 16 bases in the middle. In germline, CDR1 is MGHRA, CDR2 YSYEKL. The sample consisted of CD4+ or CD8+ T cells sorted from blood, taken in a trial of the OX40 agonist ivuxolimab. The receptor was derived from an adult with an advanced solid tumor such as melanoma, head and neck, liver or kidney cancer. The rearrangement uses TRBV4-1 and TRBJ2-4, with D perhaps assigned TRBD1 or TRBD2 (6 bases each). CDR3 amino acids: CASSLRGDPLAKNIQYF. The CDR3, as DNA: TGCGCCAGCAGCCTAAGGGGGGACCCACTAGCCAAAAACATTCAGTACTTC.